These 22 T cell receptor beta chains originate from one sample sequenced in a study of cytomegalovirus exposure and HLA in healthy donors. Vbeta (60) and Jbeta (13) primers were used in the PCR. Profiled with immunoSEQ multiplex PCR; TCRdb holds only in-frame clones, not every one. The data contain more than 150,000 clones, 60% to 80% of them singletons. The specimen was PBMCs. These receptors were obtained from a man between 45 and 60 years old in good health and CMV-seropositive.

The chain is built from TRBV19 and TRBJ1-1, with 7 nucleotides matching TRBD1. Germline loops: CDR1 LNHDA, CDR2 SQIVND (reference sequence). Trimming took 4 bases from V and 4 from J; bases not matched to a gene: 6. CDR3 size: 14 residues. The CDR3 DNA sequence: TGTGCCAGTAGTACACAGGGGATTGGCACTGAAGCTTTCTTT. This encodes CASSTQGIGTEAFF.

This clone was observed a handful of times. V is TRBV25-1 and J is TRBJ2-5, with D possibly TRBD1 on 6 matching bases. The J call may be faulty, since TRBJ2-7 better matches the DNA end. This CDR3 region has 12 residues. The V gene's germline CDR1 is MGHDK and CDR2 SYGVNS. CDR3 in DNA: TGTGCCAGCAGTGGACAGGCCTACGAGCAGTACTTC. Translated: CASSGQAYEQYF.

This CDR3 is CASSRIAGGHVEKLFF. DNA for the CDR3: TGTGCCAGCAGTCGAATCGCAGGGGGTCACGTTGAAAAACTGTTTTTT. The chain joins TRBV28 to TRBJ1-4, with 7 positions matching TRBD1. The germline gives CDR1 MDHEN, CDR2 SYDVKM. The CDR3 is 16 amino acids. The J segment lost 7 bases and the V segment lost 5 bases, leaving 13 bases of the junction unmatched.

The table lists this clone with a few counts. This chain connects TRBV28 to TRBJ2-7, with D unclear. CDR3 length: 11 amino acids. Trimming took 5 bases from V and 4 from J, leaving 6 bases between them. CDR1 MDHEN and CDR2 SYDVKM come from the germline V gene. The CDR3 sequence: CASSVTYEQYF. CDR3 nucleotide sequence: TGTGCCAGCAGTGTTACTTACGAGCAGTACTTC.

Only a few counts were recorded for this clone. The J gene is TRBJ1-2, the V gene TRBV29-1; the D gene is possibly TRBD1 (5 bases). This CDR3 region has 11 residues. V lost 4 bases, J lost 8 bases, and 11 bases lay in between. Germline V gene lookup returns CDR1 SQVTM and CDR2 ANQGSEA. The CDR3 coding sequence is TGCAGCGTTGTAGGGGTTGACGGCTACACCTTC. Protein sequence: CSVVGVDGYTF.

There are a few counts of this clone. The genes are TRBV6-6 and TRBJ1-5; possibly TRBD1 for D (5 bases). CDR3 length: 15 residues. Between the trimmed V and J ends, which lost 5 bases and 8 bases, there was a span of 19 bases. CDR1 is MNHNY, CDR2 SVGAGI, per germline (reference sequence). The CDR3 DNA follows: TGTGCCAGCAGTGAGTCACGGAGGGCGGGGGAGCCCCAGCATTTT. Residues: CASSESRRAGEPQHF.

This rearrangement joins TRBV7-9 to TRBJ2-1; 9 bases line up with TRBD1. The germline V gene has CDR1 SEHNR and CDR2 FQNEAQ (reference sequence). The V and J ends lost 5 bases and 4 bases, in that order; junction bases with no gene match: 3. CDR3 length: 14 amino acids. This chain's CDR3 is CASSPTGGYNEQFF. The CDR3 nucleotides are TGTGCCAGCAGCCCGACAGGGGGATACAATGAGCAGTTCTTC.

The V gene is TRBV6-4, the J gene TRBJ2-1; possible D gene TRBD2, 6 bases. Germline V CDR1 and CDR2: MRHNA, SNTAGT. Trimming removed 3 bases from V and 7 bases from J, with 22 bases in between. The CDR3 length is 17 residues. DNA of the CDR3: TGTGCCAGCAGTGAGTTCTCCGGGACTCCAGGGACTAATGAGCAGTTCTTC. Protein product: CASSEFSGTPGTNEQFF.

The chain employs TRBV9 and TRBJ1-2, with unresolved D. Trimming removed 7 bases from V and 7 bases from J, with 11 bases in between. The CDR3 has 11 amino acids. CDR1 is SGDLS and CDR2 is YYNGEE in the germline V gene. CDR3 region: CASARLSGYTF. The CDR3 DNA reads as TGTGCCAGCGCCAGGCTATCTGGCTACACCTTC.

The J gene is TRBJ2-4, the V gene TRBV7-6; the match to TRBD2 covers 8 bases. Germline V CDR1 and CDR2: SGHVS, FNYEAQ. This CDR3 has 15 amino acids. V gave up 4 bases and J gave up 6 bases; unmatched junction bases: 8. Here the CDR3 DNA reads TGTGCCAGCAGCTCCGGGTGGGCGGGGGGAAACATTCAGTACTTC. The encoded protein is CASSSGWAGGNIQYF.

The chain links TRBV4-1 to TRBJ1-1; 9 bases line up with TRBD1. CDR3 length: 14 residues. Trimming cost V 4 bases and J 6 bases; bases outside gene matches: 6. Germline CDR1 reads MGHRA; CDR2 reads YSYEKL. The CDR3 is CASSRGQGTSEAFF. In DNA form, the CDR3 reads TGCGCCAGCAGCCGAGGACAGGGGACGTCTGAAGCTTTCTTT.

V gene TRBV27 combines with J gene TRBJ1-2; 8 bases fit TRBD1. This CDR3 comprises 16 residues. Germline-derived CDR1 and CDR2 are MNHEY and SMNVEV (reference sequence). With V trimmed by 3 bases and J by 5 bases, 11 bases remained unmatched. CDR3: CASSLHPQGALYGYTF. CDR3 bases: TGTGCCAGCAGTTTGCATCCCCAGGGGGCATTATATGGCTACACCTTC.

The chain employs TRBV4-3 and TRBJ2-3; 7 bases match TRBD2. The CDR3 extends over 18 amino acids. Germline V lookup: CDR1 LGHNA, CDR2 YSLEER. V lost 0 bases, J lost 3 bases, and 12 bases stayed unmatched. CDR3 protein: CASSQEGDLGGGTDTQYF. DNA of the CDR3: TGCGCCAGCAGCCAAGAAGGGGATCTCGGCGGGGGTACAGATACGCAGTATTTT.

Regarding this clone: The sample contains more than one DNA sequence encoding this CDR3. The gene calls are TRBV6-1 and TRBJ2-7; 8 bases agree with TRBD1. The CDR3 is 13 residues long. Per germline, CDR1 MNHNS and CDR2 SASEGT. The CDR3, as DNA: TGTGCCAGCAGTGAAAGGTGGACAGGGAAAAACTTCGTC. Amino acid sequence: CASSERWTGKNFV.

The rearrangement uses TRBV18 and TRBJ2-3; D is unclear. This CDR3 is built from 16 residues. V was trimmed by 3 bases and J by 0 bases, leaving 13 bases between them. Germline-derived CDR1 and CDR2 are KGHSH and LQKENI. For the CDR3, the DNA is TGTGCCAGCTCACCCCGCCGGTCTTCTAGCACAGATACGCAGTATTTT. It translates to CASSPRRSSSTDTQYF.

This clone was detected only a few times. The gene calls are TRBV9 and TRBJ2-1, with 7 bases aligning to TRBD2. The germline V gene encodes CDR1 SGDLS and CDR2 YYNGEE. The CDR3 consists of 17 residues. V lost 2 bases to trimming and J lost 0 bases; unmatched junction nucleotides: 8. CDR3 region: CASSVRGDSSSYNEQFF. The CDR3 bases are TGTGCCAGCAGCGTTCGGGGGGACTCCAGCTCCTACAATGAGCAGTTCTTC.

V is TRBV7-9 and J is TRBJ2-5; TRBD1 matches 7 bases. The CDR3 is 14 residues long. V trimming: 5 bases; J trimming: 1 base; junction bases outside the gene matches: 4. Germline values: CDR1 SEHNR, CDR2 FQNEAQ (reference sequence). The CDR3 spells CASSRQGPQETQYF. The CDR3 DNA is TGTGCCAGCAGCCGACAGGGTCCCCAAGAGACCCAGTACTTC.

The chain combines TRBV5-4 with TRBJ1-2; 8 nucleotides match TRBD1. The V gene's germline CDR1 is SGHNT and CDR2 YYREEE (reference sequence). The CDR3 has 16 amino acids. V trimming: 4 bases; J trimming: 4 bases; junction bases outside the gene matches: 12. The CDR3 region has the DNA TGTGCCAGCAGCCCGGGACAGGCACAGAGCTCCTATGGCTACACCTTC. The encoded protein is CASSPGQAQSSYGYTF.

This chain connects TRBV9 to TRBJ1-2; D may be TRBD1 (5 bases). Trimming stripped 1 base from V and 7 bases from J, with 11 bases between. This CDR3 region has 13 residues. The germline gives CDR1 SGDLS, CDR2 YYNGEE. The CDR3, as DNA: TGTGCCAGCAGCGTACCGGGGGGATCTGGCTACACCTTC. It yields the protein CASSVPGGSGYTF.

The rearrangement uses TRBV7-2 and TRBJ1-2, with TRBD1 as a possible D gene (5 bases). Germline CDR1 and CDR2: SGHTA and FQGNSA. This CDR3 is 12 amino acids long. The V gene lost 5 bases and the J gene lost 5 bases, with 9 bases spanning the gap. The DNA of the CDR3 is TGTGCCAGCAGCCCCGACAGATATGGCTACACCTTC. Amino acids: CASSPDRYGYTF.

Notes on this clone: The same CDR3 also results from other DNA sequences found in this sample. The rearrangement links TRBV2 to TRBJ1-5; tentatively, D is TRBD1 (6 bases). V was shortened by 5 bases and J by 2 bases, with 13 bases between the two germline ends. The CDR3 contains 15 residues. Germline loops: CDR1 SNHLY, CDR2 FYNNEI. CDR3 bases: TGTGCCAGCAGTACACAGGGTGTTGGCAATCAGCCCCAGCATTTT. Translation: CASSTQGVGNQPQHF.

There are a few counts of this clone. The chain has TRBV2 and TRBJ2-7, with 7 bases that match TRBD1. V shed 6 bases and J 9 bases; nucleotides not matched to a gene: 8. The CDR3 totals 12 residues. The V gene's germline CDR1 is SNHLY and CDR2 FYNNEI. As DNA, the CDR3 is TGTGCCAGCAGAGCTATTGACAGGGTGCAGTACTTC. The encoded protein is CASRAIDRVQYF.